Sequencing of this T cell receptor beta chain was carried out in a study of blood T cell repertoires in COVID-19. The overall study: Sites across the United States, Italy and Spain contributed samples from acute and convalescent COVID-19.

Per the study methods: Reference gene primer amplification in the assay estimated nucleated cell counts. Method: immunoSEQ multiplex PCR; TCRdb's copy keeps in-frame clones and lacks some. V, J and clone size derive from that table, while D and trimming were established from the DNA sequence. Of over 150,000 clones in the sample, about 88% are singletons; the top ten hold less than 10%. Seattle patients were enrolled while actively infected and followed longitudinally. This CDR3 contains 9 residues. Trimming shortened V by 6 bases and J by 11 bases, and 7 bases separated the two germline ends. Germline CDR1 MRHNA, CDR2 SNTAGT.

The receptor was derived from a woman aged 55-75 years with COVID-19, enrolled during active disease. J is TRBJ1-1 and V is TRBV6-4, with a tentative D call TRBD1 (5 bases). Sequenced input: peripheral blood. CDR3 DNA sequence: TGTGCCAGCAGCCGGGGGGCTTTCTTT. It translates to CASSRGAFF.